The TCR beta chain under discussion was sequenced for a study of a mutant IDH1 vaccine in newly diagnosed glioma. Study details: Vaccine dosing followed radiotherapy by 4-6 weeks, or accompanied temozolomide cycles. Standard pretreatment was either radiotherapy, temozolomide, or, for most, radiochemotherapy with temozolomide. Findings and caveats of the study: Most patients, around 93%, showed vaccine-induced immune responses.

The germline gives CDR1 MNHNS, CDR2 SASEGT. With 10 bases removed from V and 4 bases from J, the gap between germline ends came to 14 bases. The CDR3 consists of 13 residues. Some clones are missing from TCRdb's copy, which holds only in-frame ones; the method was immunoSEQ multiplex PCR. This sample has roughly 34,000 clones, with roughly 80% found just once. With respect to this clone: Antigen specificity is unknown.

Documented time point: week 5, during vaccination. A 20-mer mutant IDH1 peptide at 300 ug was injected subcutaneously with topical imiquimod. New WHO grade 3 or 4 astrocytomas that were IDH1-mutant and ATRX-lost had been found in donors. Material: PBMCs, obtained from a glioma patient whose treatment included an IDH1 peptide vaccine. The sequence was obtained from a man in his fifties or sixties with glioma. This chain connects TRBV6-1 to TRBJ1-5; a possible D gene is TRBD1 (5 bases). The DNA of the CDR3 is TGTGCCACCCAGGGTTTACGGAATCAGCCCCAGCATTTT. Translation: CATQGLRNQPQHF.